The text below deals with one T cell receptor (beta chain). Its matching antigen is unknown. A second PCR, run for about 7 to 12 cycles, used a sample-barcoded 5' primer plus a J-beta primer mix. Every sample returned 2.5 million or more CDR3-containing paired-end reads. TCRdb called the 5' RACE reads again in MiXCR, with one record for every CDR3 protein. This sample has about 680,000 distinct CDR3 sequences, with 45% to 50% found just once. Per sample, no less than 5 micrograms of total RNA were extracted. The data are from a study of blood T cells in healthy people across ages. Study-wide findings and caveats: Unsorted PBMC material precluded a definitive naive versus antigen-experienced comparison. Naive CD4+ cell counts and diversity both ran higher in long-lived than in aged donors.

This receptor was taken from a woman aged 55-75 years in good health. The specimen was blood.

CDR3 nucleotide sequence: TGTGCCAGCAGACACGGGGCGAAAAATTCACCCCTCCACTTT. As protein: CASRHGAKNSPLHF. The chain carries TRBV28 and TRBJ1-6; D might be TRBD1 (5 bases). V was cut by 6 bases and J by 7 bases, with 13 bases left in between. Per the germline V gene, CDR1 is MDHEN and CDR2 is SYDVKM. The length of the CDR3 is 14 residues.